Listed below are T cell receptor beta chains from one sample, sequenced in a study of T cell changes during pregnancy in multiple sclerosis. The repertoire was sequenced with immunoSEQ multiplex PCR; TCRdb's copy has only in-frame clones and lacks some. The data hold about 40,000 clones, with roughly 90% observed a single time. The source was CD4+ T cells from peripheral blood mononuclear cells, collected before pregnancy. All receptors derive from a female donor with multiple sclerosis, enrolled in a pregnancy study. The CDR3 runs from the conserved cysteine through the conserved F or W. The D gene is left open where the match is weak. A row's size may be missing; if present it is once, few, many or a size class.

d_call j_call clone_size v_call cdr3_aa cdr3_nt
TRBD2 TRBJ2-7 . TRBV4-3 CASSLQLADYEQYF TGCGCCAGCAGCCTTCAACTAGCGGACTACGAGCAGTACTTC
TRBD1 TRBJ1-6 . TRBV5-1 CASSRDRANSPLHF TGCGCCAGCAGCCGGGACAGGGCTAATTCACCCCTCCACTTT
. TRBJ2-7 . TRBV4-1 CASSQGGLAAYEQYF TGCGCCAGCAGCCAGGGGGGACTCGCCGCGTACGAGCAGTACTTC
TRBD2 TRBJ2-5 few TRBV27 CASSSGLAGGAQTQYF TGTGCCAGCAGTTCCGGGTTGGCGGGGGGGGCCCAGACCCAGTACTTC
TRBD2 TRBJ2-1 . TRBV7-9 CASSLRPSGASIYNEQFF TGTGCCAGCAGCTTACGTCCTAGCGGTGCGTCTATTTACAATGAGCAGTTCTTC
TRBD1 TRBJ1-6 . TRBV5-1 CASSWTGPNSPLHF TGCGCCTCATCGTGGACAGGGCCTAATTCACCCCTCCACTTT
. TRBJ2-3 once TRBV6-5 CASSYSWGRSTDTQYF TGTGCCAGCAGTTACTCGTGGGGGCGTAGCACAGATACGCAGTATTTT
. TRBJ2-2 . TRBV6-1 CASRRGRGTTGELFF TGTGCCAGCAGGAGGGGCCGGGGGACCACCGGGGAGCTGTTTTTT
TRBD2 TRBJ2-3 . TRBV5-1 CASSFGGGGASTDTQYF TGCGCCAGCAGCTTTGGCGGGGGAGGGGCTAGCACAGATACGCAGTATTTT
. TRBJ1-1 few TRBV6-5 CASRAFAENTEAFF TGTGCCAGCAGGGCCTTCGCGGAGAACACTGAAGCTTTCTTT
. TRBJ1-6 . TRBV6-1 CASSEPFRQLNSPLHF TGTGCCAGCAGTGAACCATTCAGGCAGCTTAATTCACCCCTCCACTTT
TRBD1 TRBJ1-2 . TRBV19 CASSWDRFGGGYTF TGTGCCAGTAGTTGGGACAGGTTCGGCGGGGGCTACACCTTC
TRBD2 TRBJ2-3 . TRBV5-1 CASSWALADSTDTQYF TGCGCCAGCAGCTGGGCCCTAGCGGATAGCACAGATACGCAGTATTTT
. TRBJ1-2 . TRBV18 CASSTRTDYGYTF TGTGCCAGCTCAACGCGGACAGATTATGGCTACACCTTC
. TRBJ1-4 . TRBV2 CASSAATPTGKSEKLFF TGTGCCAGCAGTGCCGCGACGCCAACAGGGAAGAGTGAAAAACTGTTTTTT
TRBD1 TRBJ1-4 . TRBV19 CASSRDRGATNEKLFF TGTGCCAGTAGTCGGGACAGGGGGGCTACTAATGAAAAACTGTTTTTT
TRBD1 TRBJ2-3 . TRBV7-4 CASISAGGQGAQQYF TGTGCCAGCATCTCGGCGGGCGGACAGGGGGCGCAGCAGTATTTT
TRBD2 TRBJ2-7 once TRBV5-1 CASSLVSGGLYEQYF TGCGCCAGCAGCTTGGTGAGCGGGGGCCTCTACGAGCAGTACTTC
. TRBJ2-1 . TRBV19 CASSLTPIQGYRNEQFF TGTGCCAGTAGCCTAACCCCTATACAGGGCTACAGGAATGAGCAGTTCTTC
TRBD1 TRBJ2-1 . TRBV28 CASGGTGAIEQFF TGTGCCAGCGGAGGGACAGGGGCTATTGAGCAGTTCTTC
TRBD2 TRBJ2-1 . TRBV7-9 CASSLAAGGNNEQFF TGTGCCAGCAGCTTAGCAGCGGGGGGGAACAATGAGCAGTTCTTC
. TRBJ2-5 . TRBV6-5 CASSAAGRETQYF TGTGCCAGCAGTGCAGCAGGGAGGGAGACCCAGTACTTC
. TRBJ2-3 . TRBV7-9 CASSSPGGTQYF TGTGCCAGCAGCTCTCCCGGTGGTACGCAGTATTTT
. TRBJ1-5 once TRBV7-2 CASSLSGFQPQHF TGTGCCAGCAGCTTATCAGGGTTCCAGCCCCAGCATTTT
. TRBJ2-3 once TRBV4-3 CASSQGGQYRTDTQYF TGCGCCAGCAGCCAAGGAGGGCAATACCGCACAGATACGCAGTATTTT
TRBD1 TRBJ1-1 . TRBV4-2 CASSQLTGGTEAFF TGTGCCAGCAGCCAACTGACAGGGGGCACTGAAGCTTTCTTT
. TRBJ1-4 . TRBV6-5 CASSSATNEKLFF TGTGCCAGCAGTTCAGCAACTAATGAAAAACTGTTTTTT
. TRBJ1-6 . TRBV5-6 CASSLRGWNSPLHF TGTGCCAGCAGCTTGCGGGGGTGGAATTCACCCCTCCACTTT